Sequencing of this T cell receptor (beta chain) was carried out in a study of human T cells and chemical hapten exposure (dated by TCRdb to 2020 to 2023). Background for the entire study: For sensitization, 2% DPC in acetone was applied to a roughly 2 cm by roughly 2 cm area of upper inner arm skin. Blood samples were taken from patients before sensitization (week 0) and at 2, 6 and about 24 weeks after DPC sensitization. About 28 alopecia patients gave blood for TCR sequencing at one to four time points (pre-sensitization, 2, 6 and 24 weeks). This study followed changes in the peripheral blood TCR repertoire in vivo during primary and secondary sensitization of alopecia patients to the hapten diphenylcyclopropenone (DPC). Libraries were combined into a pool for sequencing, and differences in TCR yield between samples came mainly from small differences in library volumes within the pool. Patch testing was done on the upper back using Finn chambers containing 0.01% DPC, and results were scored after 6 days according to International Contact Dermatitis Research Group standards. Throughout the study period of 20 to 30 weeks, patients also received therapeutic DPC doses to the scalp every week. The patient cohort, mostly female, included alopecia areata with under or over 50% scalp involvement, alopecia totalis and alopecia universalis.

As encoded in the germline V gene (reference sequence), CDR1 is SEHNR while CDR2 is FQNEAQ. Including the terminal cysteine and phenylalanine, the CDR3 comprises 15 residues. The DNA shown is the 45-base CDR3, in frame from base 1. V is pared back by 4 bases and J by 1 base, with 10 bases lying between the germline termini. The time point label here, explained by the study, means: patch test 1, 2 weeks after DPC sensitization. The intended sense of this specimen's treatment or condition label: therapeutic diphenylcyclopropenone sensitization with weekly scalp DPC. At each patch-test visit, blood was drawn before the patch test was applied. Patients were considered eligible if aged 18 to 70, diagnosed with alopecia and deemed suitable for DPC therapy, and patients were excluded if pregnant. Unfractionated whole blood was collected in Tempus Blood RNA tubes, and total RNA was extracted from that blood.

Libraries were made using RACE. The sequencer was a NextSeq 500. During library preparation, unique molecular identifiers were attached to individual cDNA molecules so that TCRs could be counted quantitatively and reproducibly. From each blood RNA sample, both TCR alpha and TCR beta chains were sequenced. The original pipeline was this. A median of about 89,000 TCRs per sample was observed, with a range of about 23,224 to 690,600. V, J and CDR3 annotation of the TCR reads was performed with the Decombinator software suite. Every sample was subsampled to the same number of TCRs (28,000) for the PS versus PT1 abundance plots. TCRs were defined as expanded if absent before sensitization and observed at least eight times at the 2-week time point. Through fastp at Q25 and MiXCR, TCRdb rebuilt clones from the public reads, retaining in-frame beta chains. Each record represents a unique CDR3 protein, reported with the most common genes and DNA among its rows. These V and J calls rely on TCRdb rather than the paper's analysis. The sample table contains roughly 180,000 distinct CDR3 sequences; only one count was recorded for roughly 15% of them. Of the sample, 1.5% to 2% is held by the ten largest clones.

Study-wide conclusions, independent of this receptor: Because all patients had alopecia, a presumed autoimmune disease, the immune response of the patients might differ from that of healthy individuals. A positive correlation was found between the number of PT1 expanded TCRs and patch test score, with significance reached at thresholds 8, 16 and 32 but not 4. After repeated subsampling, the strength of the expansion versus patch-test correlation and the threshold at which it became significant changed. Compared with pre-sensitization or healthy control sets, expanded TCRs formed significantly more large CDR3 similarity clusters, which is consistent with antigen-driven responses. DPC sensitization did not change how many TCRs were above 1 in 1000 frequency, and no evidence was found of alterations in global repertoire structure.

Details on this clonotype: It has no known antigen specificity. Base qualities are missing; no much larger clone stands one base away.

The sequencing here drew on whole blood, taken in connection with sensitization to the hapten diphenylcyclopropenone (DPC). Recombination joined TRBV7-9 with TRBJ2-2; no D gene is confidently identified. This TCR was recovered from a woman between 25 and 40 years old with alopecia areata. Some clones in this sample may be carry-over from other donors' samples. Read as DNA, the sequence is TGTGCCAGCAGCTGGAGTCTGAAGAACACCGGGGAGCTGTTTTTT. The encoded protein is CASSWSLKNTGELFF.